This TCR beta chain was recovered during a study of T cells in Graves' hyperthyroidism and ophthalmopathy. Turning to the study itself: Sampling of peripheral blood happened at initial diagnosis, prior to any treatment.

On this clonotype itself: As yet, its antigen is unknown. The junction does not match germline at one end; this may be a read error.

Using RNA transcripts as the source, TCR beta CDR3 regions were amplified. The HTBI set primed first-round TCR CDR3 RT-PCR. TCRdb re-called the multiplex PCR reads through MiXCR, storing one row per CDR3 protein. The sample records under 700,000 distinct CDR3 sequences, roughly 17% being singletons. Patients between 18 and 65 years old had hyperthyroidism, newly diagnosed and lasting under 2 months. The study excluded patients with uncontrolled infection, other autoimmune disease, pregnancy or lactation. From germline, CDR1 is SGHDN and CDR2 FVKESK. CDR3 length equals 15 residues. Study-level findings and limits: The majority of expanded thyroid clonotypes above 0.001 also appeared in blood.

The sample consisted of blood. The V call is TRBV14, the J call TRBJ2-1; possibly TRBD1 or TRBD2 for D (6 bases each). This clonotype was sampled from a woman aged 18-29 years with Graves' hyperthyroidism. As DNA, the CDR3 is TGTGCCGGCAGCCAACAGGGTCAGGGGAGGCGTGAGCAGTTCTTC. Protein: CAGSQQGQGRREQFF.